This T cell receptor beta chain was found in a study of PD-1 blockade in classical Hodgkin lymphoma. Whole-study results and caveats: It was among complete responders that baseline diversity resembled that of newly diagnosed patients.

Specified time point: cycle 4 day 1 (C4D1), after 6 weeks of nivolumab. In every patient, relapse followed autologous stem cell transplantation, while exposure to brentuximab vedotin differed. Complete response, partial response or progressive disease was recorded as best response. V dropped 9 bases and J dropped 6 bases, with 12 bases sitting between them. Germline V lookup: CDR1 SGHTA, CDR2 FQGNSA. The CDR3 has 12 residues. Sequencing used immunoSEQ multiplex PCR; TCRdb keeps in-frame clones, though not all of them. The sample shows tens of thousands of clones, 90% of them seen only once. Concerning this clone itself: The antigen remains unidentified.

The chain combines TRBV7-2 with TRBJ2-1; D is unclear. Source: peripheral blood mononuclear cells (PBMCs), taken before the fourth cycle of nivolumab. This receptor was obtained from a human donor with classical Hodgkin lymphoma. The CDR3 reads CASRHGTNEQFF. For the CDR3, the DNA is TGTGCCAGTCGACACGGAACCAATGAGCAGTTCTTC.